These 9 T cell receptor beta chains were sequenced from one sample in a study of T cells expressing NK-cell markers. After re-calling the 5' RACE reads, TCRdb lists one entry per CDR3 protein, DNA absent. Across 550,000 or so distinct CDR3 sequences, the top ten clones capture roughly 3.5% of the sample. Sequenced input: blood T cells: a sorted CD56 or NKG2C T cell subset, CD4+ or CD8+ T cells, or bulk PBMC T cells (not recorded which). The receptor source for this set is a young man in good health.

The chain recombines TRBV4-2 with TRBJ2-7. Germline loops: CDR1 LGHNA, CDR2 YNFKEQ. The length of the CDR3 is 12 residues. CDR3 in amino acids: CASSHQAGEQYF.

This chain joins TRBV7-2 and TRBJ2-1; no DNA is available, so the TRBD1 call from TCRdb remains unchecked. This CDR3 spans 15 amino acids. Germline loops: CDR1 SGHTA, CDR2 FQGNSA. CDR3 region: CASSIGQGSYNEQFF.

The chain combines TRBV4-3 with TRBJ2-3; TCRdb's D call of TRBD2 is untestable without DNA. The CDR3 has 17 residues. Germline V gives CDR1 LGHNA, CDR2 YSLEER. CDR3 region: CASSQDRDLSGTDTQYF.

The CDR3 here is CASSQVLTSGSPYNEQFF. The chain employs TRBV3-1 and TRBJ2-1; the TCRdb call, TRBD2, lacks DNA for checking. The CDR3 has 18 residues. Germline V CDR1 and CDR2: LGHDT, YNNKEL (reference sequence).

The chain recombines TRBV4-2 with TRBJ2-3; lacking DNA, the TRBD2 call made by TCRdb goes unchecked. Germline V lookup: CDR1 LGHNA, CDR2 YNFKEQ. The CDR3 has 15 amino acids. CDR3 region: CASSQDWAREDTQYF.

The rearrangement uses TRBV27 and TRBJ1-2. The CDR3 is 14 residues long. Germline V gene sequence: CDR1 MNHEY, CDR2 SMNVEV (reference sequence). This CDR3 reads CASSLSPGHYGYTF.

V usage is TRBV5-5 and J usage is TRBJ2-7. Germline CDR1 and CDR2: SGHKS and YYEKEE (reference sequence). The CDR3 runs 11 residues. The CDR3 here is CASSKDYEQYF.

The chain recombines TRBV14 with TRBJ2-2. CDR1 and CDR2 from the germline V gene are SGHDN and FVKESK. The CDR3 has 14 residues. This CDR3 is CASSQDEFTGELFF. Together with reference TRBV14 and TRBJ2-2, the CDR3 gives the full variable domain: EAGVTQFPSHSVIEKGQTVTLRCDPISGHDNLYWYRRVMGKEIKFLLHFVKESKQDESGMPNNRFLAERTGGTYSTLKVQPAELEDSGVYFCASSQDEFTGELFFGEGSRLTVL.

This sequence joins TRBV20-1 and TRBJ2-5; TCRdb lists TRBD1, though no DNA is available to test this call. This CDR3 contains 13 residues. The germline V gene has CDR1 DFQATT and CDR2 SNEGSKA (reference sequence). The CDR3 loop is CSAPDRLQETQYF.